The T cell receptor (beta chain) under discussion was sequenced for a study of T-cell reconstitution after alpha-beta-depleted transplantation in children. Notes on the study in general: Approximately two months post-transplant, alpha-beta T cells reportedly originated from several hundred expanded graft clones. T-cell counts and diversity at one year following transplant were attributed mainly to newly produced T cells.

In regard to this clonotype: Its antigen is unknown.

V lost 4 bases and J 7 bases, leaving 7 bases between the germline ends. This CDR3 comprises 11 residues. Germline values: CDR1 MNHEY, CDR2 SVGEGT. For TCRbeta, the library was prepared with unique molecular identifiers. MiXCR, run by TCRdb on the PCR reads, gives a single entry per CDR3 protein. The table has about 580,000 distinct CDR3 sequences, under 25% seen once. The material was PBMCs, mostly from graft donor cells, obtained 360 days after TCRalphabeta/CD19-depleted stem cell transplant. This chain uses TRBV6-2 or TRBV6-3 with TRBJ2-5; D tentatively fits TRBD1 or TRBD2 (5 bases each). The TCR was taken from a boy in the first two years of life who had a stem cell transplant for acute myeloid leukemia, so the T cells may come from the graft donor. The CDR3 DNA sequence: TGTGCCAGCAGTTCGGGGCCGACCCAGTACTTC. The encoded protein is CASSSGPTQYF.